The 15 T cell receptor beta chains below were found in one sample sequenced in a study of PD-L1 blockade in urothelial cancer. Specified time point: pretreatment peripheral blood. The protocol was immunoSEQ multiplex PCR, while the TCRdb copy is restricted to in-frame clones and leaves out a portion. The data contain tens of thousands of clones, roughly 86% of them seen just once; the ten biggest clones take up 15%. The input for sequencing was PBMCs, taken around atezolizumab (anti-PD-L1) treatment. All receptors come from a man between 60 and 75 years old with urothelial cancer.

This chain links TRBV7-9 with TRBJ2-7; weak D call: TRBD2 (5 bases). The CDR3 has 14 residues. Trimming took off 1 base at V and 5 bases at J, with 12 bases between the two ends. Germline V gene lookup returns CDR1 SEHNR and CDR2 FQNEAQ (reference sequence). The CDR3: CASSLVSTGDEQYF. The CDR3 DNA is TGTGCCAGCAGCTTAGTCTCCACCGGGGACGAGCAGTACTTC.

The genes are TRBV10-3 and TRBJ1-1, with D maybe TRBD1 (6 bases). The CDR3 is 12 residues long. Trimming took off 6 bases at V and 3 bases at J, with 8 bases between the two ends. Germline V gene sequence: CDR1 ENHRY, CDR2 SYGVKD. The DNA for the CDR3 is TGTGCCATCAGCCGGACAGACACTGAAGCTTTCTTT. It is translated as CAISRTDTEAFF.

The J gene is TRBJ2-7, the V gene TRBV18, with D possibly being TRBD1 (5 bases). CDR3 length: 13 amino acids. V gave up 2 bases and J gave up 5 bases, with 10 bases separating them. Germline CDR1 KGHSH, CDR2 LQKENI. In DNA form, the CDR3 reads TGTGCCAGCTCACCAAAGGGGCCAGACGAGCAGTACTTC. This gives the protein CASSPKGPDEQYF. The complete variable domain, with remaining parts taken from reference TRBV18 and TRBJ2-7, reads NAGVMQNPRHLVRRRGQEARLRCSPMKGHSHVYWYRQLPEEGLKFMVYLQKENIIDESGMPKERFSAEFPKEGPSILRIQQVVRGDSAAYFCASSPKGPDEQYFGPGTRLTVT.

This chain links TRBV5-6 with TRBJ1-1; no clear D gene. V dropped 1 base and J dropped 1 base, with 5 bases sitting between them. This CDR3 spans 13 amino acids. The V gene's germline CDR1 is SGHDT and CDR2 YYEEEE. CDR3 amino acids: CASSLWANTEAFF. In DNA form, the CDR3 reads TGTGCCAGCAGCTTGTGGGCGAACACTGAAGCTTTCTTT.

The CDR3 loop is CAWSHSGTSGNTIYF. DNA for the CDR3: TGTGCCTGGAGTCACAGCGGGACATCAGGAAACACCATATATTTT. The V and J genes are TRBV30 and TRBJ1-3, with a weak D call TRBD1 (6 bases). V lost 2 bases and J lost 4, with 15 bases in between. Germline V CDR1 and CDR2: GTSNPN, SVGIG (reference sequence). The CDR3 length is 15 residues.

This clone was found a few times. This chain links TRBV19 with TRBJ2-1, with D tentatively TRBD1 (5 bases). Germline CDR1 and CDR2: LNHDA and SQIVND (reference sequence). The V gene lost 5 bases and the J gene lost 9 bases, with 17 bases spanning the gap. CDR3 length: 14 amino acids. CDR3 sequence (DNA): TGTGCCAGTAGTCCCATGGGGCTGAACAGTGAGCAGTTCTTC. Encoded protein: CASSPMGLNSEQFF.

This clone occurred once. This sequence joins TRBV5-1 and TRBJ1-6; possibly TRBD1 for D (6 bases). Per the germline V gene, CDR1 is SGHRS and CDR2 is YFSETQ. Between the trimmed V and J ends, which lost 0 bases and 4 bases, there was a span of 17 bases. The CDR3 covers 18 residues. The CDR3, as DNA: TGCGCCAGCAGCTTGGGGTCGCAGGGGCCCCTTTATAATTCACCCCTCCACTTT. Encoded protein: CASSLGSQGPLYNSPLHF.

The J gene is TRBJ2-5, the V gene TRBV6-1, with D hard to call. CDR1 is MNHNS, CDR2 SASEGT, per germline. V lost 4 bases to trimming and J lost 2 bases, with 14 bases between them. The CDR3 sequence is 15 residues long. CDR3 DNA: TGTGCCAGCAGTGTCCCTCGACGGAGACAAGAGACCCAGTACTTC. Protein sequence: CASSVPRRRQETQYF.

The chain has TRBV7-2 and TRBJ2-4; 8 nucleotides agree with TRBD2. The CDR3 runs 13 residues. Germline V lookup: CDR1 SGHTA, CDR2 FQGNSA. The junction had 1 base not matched to a gene; V was cut back by 0 bases and J by 9 bases. In nucleotides, the CDR3 is TGTGCCAGCAGCTTAGCAGCGGGGGCCATTCAGTACTTC. Its translation: CASSLAAGAIQYF.

The V gene is TRBV4-2, the J gene TRBJ1-5; 8 bases agree with TRBD1. Germline-derived CDR1 and CDR2 are LGHNA and YNFKEQ. The CDR3 covers 17 residues. J gave up 7 bases and V 3 bases, and 14 bases lay outside the gene matches. The CDR3 spells CASSQGPGQEDWQPQHF. The CDR3 region has the DNA TGTGCCAGCAGCCAGGGGCCGGGACAGGAAGATTGGCAGCCCCAGCATTTT.

This clone showed up just a few times. V is TRBV10-3 and J is TRBJ2-7; 8 bases are shared with TRBD1. Trimming cost V 8 bases and J 2 bases; bases outside gene matches: 8. CDR3 length: 14 residues. From germline, CDR1 is ENHRY and CDR2 SYGVKD. The CDR3 protein is CAIGIGQGAYEQYF. CDR3 coding DNA: TGTGCCATCGGAATAGGACAGGGAGCCTACGAGCAGTACTTC.

This chain joins TRBV6-5 and TRBJ2-7; TRBD1 matches at 7 bases. V was clipped by 4 bases and J by 3 bases; unmatched bases: 6. Germline CDR1 MNHEY, CDR2 SVGAGI. The CDR3 contains 14 residues. The CDR3 region has the DNA TGTGCCAGCAGTTTACTCCGACAGGGCTACGAGCAGTACTTC. This encodes CASSLLRQGYEQYF.

The DNA of the CDR3 is TGCGCCAGCAGCCTCACAGGGGTCCGGGACGAGCAGTACTTC. Protein product: CASSLTGVRDEQYF. This rearrangement joins TRBV5-1 to TRBJ2-7; TRBD1 matches at 7 bases. Germline V lookup: CDR1 SGHRS, CDR2 YFSETQ. CDR3 length: 14 amino acids. V gave up 4 bases and J gave up 5 bases; unmatched junction bases: 9. The entire variable domain, with the rest obtained from reference TRBV5-1 and TRBJ2-7, is as follows: KAGVTQTPRYLIKTRGQQVTLSCSPISGHRSVSWYQQTPGQGLQFLFEYFSETQRNKGNFPGRFSGRQFSNSRSEMNVSTLELGDSALYLCASSLTGVRDEQYFGPGTRLTVT.

As to this clone: Different DNA sequences within this sample yield the same CDR3. The chain joins TRBV5-4 to TRBJ1-2, with 8 positions matching TRBD1. V shed 1 base and J 8 bases; nucleotides not matched to a gene: 4. Germline V lookup: CDR1 SGHNT, CDR2 YYREEE (reference sequence). The CDR3 has 13 amino acids. The CDR3 DNA is TGTGCCAGCAGCTTGTGGACAGGGAACGGCTACACCTTC. Residues: CASSLWTGNGYTF.

The CDR3 loop is CASSQKPPHTGELFF. DNA of the CDR3: TGTGCCAGCAGCCAAAAGCCCCCCCACACCGGGGAGCTGTTTTTT. The chain recombines TRBV7-2 with TRBJ2-2; D is uncertain. The V and J ends lost 5 bases and 3 bases respectively, with 13 bases between them. CDR3 length: 15 residues. CDR1 SGHTA and CDR2 FQGNSA come from the germline V gene.